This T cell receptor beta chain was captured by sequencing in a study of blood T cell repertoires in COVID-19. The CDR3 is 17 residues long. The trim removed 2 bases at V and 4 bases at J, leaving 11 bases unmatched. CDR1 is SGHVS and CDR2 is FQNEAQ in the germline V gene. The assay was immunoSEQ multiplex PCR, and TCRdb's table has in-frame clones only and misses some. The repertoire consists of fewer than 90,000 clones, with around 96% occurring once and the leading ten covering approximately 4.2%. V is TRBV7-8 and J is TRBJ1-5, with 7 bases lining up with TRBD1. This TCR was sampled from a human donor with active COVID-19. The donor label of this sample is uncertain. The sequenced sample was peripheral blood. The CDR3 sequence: CASSLRQGNFDNQPQHF. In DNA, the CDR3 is TGTGCCAGCAGCTTACGACAGGGAAATTTTGATAATCAGCCCCAGCATTTT.